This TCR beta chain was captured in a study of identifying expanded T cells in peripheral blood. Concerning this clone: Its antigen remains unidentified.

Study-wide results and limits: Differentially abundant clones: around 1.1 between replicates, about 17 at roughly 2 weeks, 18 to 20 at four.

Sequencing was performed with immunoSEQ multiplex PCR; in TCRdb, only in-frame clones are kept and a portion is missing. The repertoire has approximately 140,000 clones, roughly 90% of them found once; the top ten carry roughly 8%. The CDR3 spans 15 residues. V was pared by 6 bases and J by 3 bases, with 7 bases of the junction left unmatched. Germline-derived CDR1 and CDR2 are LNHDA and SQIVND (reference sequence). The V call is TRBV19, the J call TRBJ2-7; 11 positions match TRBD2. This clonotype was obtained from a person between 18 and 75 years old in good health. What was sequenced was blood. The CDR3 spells CASSYWGTSGYEQYF. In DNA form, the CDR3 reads TGTGCCAGTAGCTATTGGGGGACTAGCGGCTACGAGCAGTACTTC.